This T cell receptor (beta chain) was sequenced in a study of human T cells and chemical hapten exposure. MiXCR was run by TCRdb on the RACE reads, yielding one entry per CDR3 protein. The sample shows around 200,000 distinct CDR3 sequences, almost 30% of them seen only once. Germline loops: CDR1 SGHRS, CDR2 YFSETQ. The CDR3 is 16 residues long. V lost 4 bases and J lost 1, with 12 bases in between. Sample time point: pre-sensitization, week 0. Treatment defined: therapeutic diphenylcyclopropenone sensitization with weekly scalp DPC. The sequence derives from a woman aged 25 to 39 with alopecia areata. Some clones in this sample may be carry-over from other donors' samples. The J gene is TRBJ2-6, the V gene TRBV5-1; D unclear. This sample comprised whole blood, obtained in connection with sensitization to the hapten diphenylcyclopropenone (DPC). CDR3 sequence reads: CASSPVAQSGANVLTF. Written as DNA, the CDR3 is TGCGCCAGCAGCCCTGTCGCCCAGTCTGGGGCCAACGTCCTGACTTTC.